The 19 T cell receptor beta chains given below trace back to one sample, sequenced in a study of control samples from healthy donors and cancer patients (TCRdb year 2020). The library was obtained by the immunoSEQ multiplex PCR assay. Entries here come from immuneACCESS through TCRdb and include only in-frame sequences with V and J called. Some clones fail to appear in such tables; in the studies checked, an unresolved V gene covers under half of the shortfall, and the cause of the remainder is unknown. This sample has some 120,000 clones in its table, and 88% of those were observed once. Of the sample, 2.3% is held by the ten largest clones. The source material was blood. Receptors originate from a woman in her seventies in good health.

J is TRBJ2-1 and V is TRBV5-4, with TRBD1 as a possible D gene (6 bases). The CDR3 consists of 16 residues. The V end was cut by 5 bases, the J end by 8 bases, with 23 bases between. CDR1 is SGHNT and CDR2 is YYREEE in the germline V gene (reference sequence). Here the CDR3 DNA reads TGTGCCAGCAGTCAGACAACGGCAGGGGCTTTCTATGAGCAGTTCTTC. Translating gives CASSQTTAGAFYEQFF.

The J gene is TRBJ2-3, the V gene TRBV6-5; 10 bases are shared with TRBD1. J lost 2 bases, V lost 6 bases, and 5 bases had no gene match. This CDR3 region has 15 residues. Germline CDR1 MNHEY, CDR2 SVGAGI. The CDR3 sequence: CASSSTGGVTDTQYF. The DNA of the CDR3 is TGTGCCAGCAGCTCGACAGGGGGCGTCACAGATACGCAGTATTTT.

This clone was detected a few times. This chain connects TRBV19 to TRBJ1-5; D may be TRBD1 (5 bases). V was cut by 6 bases and J by 2 bases, with 14 bases left in between. The germline CDR1 and CDR2 sequences are LNHDA and SQIVND (reference sequence). The CDR3 consists of 15 residues. The DNA for the CDR3 is TGTGCCAGTAGCCGAGGGACTTCTGGCAATCAGCCCCAGCATTTT. Encoded protein: CASSRGTSGNQPQHF. The variable domain in full, with the rest retrieved from reference TRBV19 and TRBJ1-5, is DGGITQSPKYLFRKEGQNVTLSCEQNLNHDAMYWYRQDPGQGLRLIYYSQIVNDFQKGDIAEGYSVSREKKESFPLTVTSAQKNPTAFYLCASSRGTSGNQPQHFGDGTRLSIL.

This chain uses TRBV2 with TRBJ2-7; TRBD2 matches at 12 bases. Germline loops: CDR1 SNHLY, CDR2 FYNNEI. The CDR3 covers 14 residues. The J segment lost 6 bases and the V segment lost 6 bases, leaving 6 bases of the junction unmatched. CDR3 nucleotide sequence: TGTGCCAGCAGCCTAGCGGGGGGGCAGTCCGAGCAGTACTTC. This translates into CASSLAGGQSEQYF.

The J gene is TRBJ2-3, the V gene TRBV11-3, with 12 bases that match TRBD2. V shed 2 bases and J 2 bases; nucleotides not matched to a gene: 11. CDR1 is SGHNT, CDR2 YENEEA, per germline. The length of the CDR3 is 19 residues. The CDR3 sequence: CASSLPGVASGGATDTQYF. The CDR3 DNA reads TGTGCCAGCAGCTTACCGGGGGTGGCTAGCGGGGGGGCCACAGATACGCAGTATTTT.

In its sample, this clone was seen once. This chain links TRBV21-1 with TRBJ2-1. TRBV21-1 is designated a pseudogene. The CDR3 length is 14 residues. CDR3 nucleotides: TGTGCCAGCAGCAGGAGGACAAGCTACAATGAGCAGTTCTTC. It specifies CASSRRTSYNEQFF.

The table lists this clone with a count of one. The rearrangement joins TRBV5-1 to TRBJ1-1; the match to TRBD1 covers 7 bases. The CDR3 spans 15 residues. Germline loops: CDR1 SGHRS, CDR2 YFSETQ. V shed 2 bases, J shed 4 bases, and the junction held 8 bases outside the gene matches. The CDR3 nucleotides are TGCGCCAGCAGCTTTTTAGGACAGGCTCCCACTGAAGCTTTCTTT. This encodes CASSFLGQAPTEAFF.

A single count supports this clone. This chain links TRBV19 with TRBJ1-1; D perhaps matches TRBD1 (6 bases). The germline V gene encodes CDR1 LNHDA and CDR2 SQIVND (reference sequence). Trimming removed 8 bases at V and 1 base at J, with 14 bases between. The CDR3 extends over 14 amino acids. The CDR3 loop reads CASSILDRNTEAFF. The CDR3 region has the DNA TGTGCCAGTTCCATATTGGACAGGAACACTGAAGCTTTCTTT.

The rearrangement joins TRBV6-5 to TRBJ1-1; tentatively, D is TRBD1 (6 bases). V was clipped by 8 bases and J by 5 bases, with 12 bases between them. The length of the CDR3 is 12 residues. CDR1 is MNHEY and CDR2 is SVGAGI in the germline V gene. The CDR3 nucleotides read TGTGCCAGCCATAAGCAGGGGACTGAAGCTTTCTTT. Residues: CASHKQGTEAFF.

The chain carries TRBV6-2 or TRBV6-3 and TRBJ2-3; 9 bases are a match to TRBD1. Germline V gives CDR1 MNHEY, CDR2 SVGEGT. V lost 2 bases and J lost 2; bases outside the gene matches: 2. This CDR3 is 15 amino acids long. CDR3 nucleotides: TGTGCCAGCAGTTACGGGGACAGGGTCACAGATACGCAGTATTTT. Residues: CASSYGDRVTDTQYF.

The chain combines TRBV2 with TRBJ1-2; 9 bases are a match to TRBD1. The V gene's germline CDR1 is SNHLY and CDR2 FYNNEI. V was pared by 5 bases and J by 8 bases, with 9 bases of the junction left unmatched. The length of the CDR3 is 14 residues. CDR3 amino acids: CASSKGTGKEGYTF. In DNA form, the CDR3 reads TGTGCCAGCAGTAAAGGGACAGGGAAAGAGGGCTACACCTTC.

CDR3 region: CASSAWATPLHF. CDR3 DNA: TGTGCCAGTAGTGCGTGGGCAACACCCCTCCACTTT. V gene TRBV19 combines with J gene TRBJ1-6; D is unclear. The CDR3 is 12 residues long. Trimming cost V 5 bases and J 11 bases, with 10 bases left between them. The germline V gene encodes CDR1 LNHDA and CDR2 SQIVND (reference sequence).

This sequence joins TRBV27 and TRBJ2-1, with D uncertain. Per germline, CDR1 MNHEY and CDR2 SMNVEV (reference sequence). The CDR3 spans 12 residues. Trimming cost V 5 bases and J 8 bases, with 10 bases left between them. CDR3: CASSPGRDEQFF. The CDR3, as DNA: TGTGCCAGCAGTCCCGGTCGCGATGAGCAGTTCTTC.

The chain recombines TRBV28 with TRBJ2-7; D gene ambiguous. Trimming took off 10 bases at V and 5 bases at J, with 15 bases between the two ends. The germline CDR1 and CDR2 sequences are MDHEN and SYDVKM. The CDR3 spans 12 residues. CDR3 in amino acids: CAIIDTENEQYF. In DNA form, the CDR3 reads TGTGCCATCATAGACACTGAGAACGAGCAGTACTTC.

The chain is built from TRBV7-2 and TRBJ2-5; no reliable D call. The germline V gene has CDR1 SGHTA and CDR2 FQGNSA. Trimming took off 5 bases at V and 5 bases at J, with 15 bases between the two ends. There are 14 residues in the CDR3. CDR3: CASSANVVGETQYF. The CDR3 nucleotides read TGTGCCAGCAGCGCGAACGTGGTAGGGGAGACCCAGTACTTC.

The V gene is TRBV5-4, the J gene TRBJ2-2; D ambiguous. The CDR3 contains 14 residues. Per the germline V gene, CDR1 is SGHNT and CDR2 is YYREEE (reference sequence). The V end lost 1 base, the J end lost 6 bases, and 10 bases lay between the germline ends. CDR3 coding DNA: TGTGCCAGCAGCTTGATAGCTATTTCCGGGGAGCTGTTTTTT. Protein: CASSLIAISGELFF.

In this sample, this clone turned up many times. The rearrangement joins TRBV6-1 to TRBJ2-3, with D tentatively TRBD1 or TRBD2 (5 bases each). Germline V gives CDR1 MNHNS, CDR2 SASEGT. V lost 2 bases, J lost 4 bases, and 13 bases lay in between. The CDR3 runs 15 residues. The CDR3 nucleotides read TGTGCCAGCAGTGAAAATTCTGGGACGCCAGATACGCAGTATTTT. Protein: CASSENSGTPDTQYF.

The chain uses TRBV14 and TRBJ1-2; no clear D. V dropped 1 base and J dropped 0 bases, with 12 bases sitting between them. Germline CDR1 SGHDN, CDR2 FVKESK. This CDR3 has 16 amino acids. The CDR3 region has the DNA TGTGCCAGCAGCCAAGGGACGGACCTCGCTAACTATGGCTACACCTTC. It codes for CASSQGTDLANYGYTF.

The chain carries TRBV6-5 and TRBJ1-1; a possible D gene is TRBD1 (6 bases). This CDR3 has 15 residues. The V end was cut by 0 bases, the J end by 2 bases, with 10 bases between. Germline V gives CDR1 MNHEY, CDR2 SVGAGI. The CDR3 nucleotides are TGTGCCAGCAGTTACTCTATAGGGGGTAACACTGAAGCTTTCTTT. Protein: CASSYSIGGNTEAFF.